These 2 T cell receptor beta chains came from one sample sequenced in a study of cytomegalovirus exposure and HLA in healthy donors. It was with 60 Vbeta and 13 Jbeta primers that the PCR ran. TCRdb's table, derived via immunoSEQ multiplex PCR, lists solely in-frame clones and lacks some. Among about 140,000 clones, 75% were seen once, and the ten largest hold around 10%. Source material: PBMCs. The receptors were sampled from a man younger than 30 in good health and CMV-seropositive.

The rearrangement joins TRBV30 to TRBJ2-1; tentative D call: TRBD1 (6 bases). Germline CDR1 GTSNPN, CDR2 SVGIG (reference sequence). The CDR3 consists of 12 residues. Trimming stripped 2 bases from V and 9 bases from J, with 11 bases between. For the CDR3, the DNA is TGTGCCTGGAGTCCAGGGGAGACTGAGCAGTTCTTC. This translates into CAWSPGETEQFF.

This chain links TRBV4-2 with TRBJ2-1; D is possibly TRBD1 (6 bases). There are 17 residues in the CDR3. Germline V gene lookup returns CDR1 LGHNA and CDR2 YNFKEQ. Trimming removed 1 base at V and 0 bases at J, with 13 bases between. CDR3 protein: CASSQVRGSDSYNEQFF. The CDR3 region has the DNA TGTGCCAGCAGCCAAGTTAGGGGGTCCGACTCCTACAATGAGCAGTTCTTC.